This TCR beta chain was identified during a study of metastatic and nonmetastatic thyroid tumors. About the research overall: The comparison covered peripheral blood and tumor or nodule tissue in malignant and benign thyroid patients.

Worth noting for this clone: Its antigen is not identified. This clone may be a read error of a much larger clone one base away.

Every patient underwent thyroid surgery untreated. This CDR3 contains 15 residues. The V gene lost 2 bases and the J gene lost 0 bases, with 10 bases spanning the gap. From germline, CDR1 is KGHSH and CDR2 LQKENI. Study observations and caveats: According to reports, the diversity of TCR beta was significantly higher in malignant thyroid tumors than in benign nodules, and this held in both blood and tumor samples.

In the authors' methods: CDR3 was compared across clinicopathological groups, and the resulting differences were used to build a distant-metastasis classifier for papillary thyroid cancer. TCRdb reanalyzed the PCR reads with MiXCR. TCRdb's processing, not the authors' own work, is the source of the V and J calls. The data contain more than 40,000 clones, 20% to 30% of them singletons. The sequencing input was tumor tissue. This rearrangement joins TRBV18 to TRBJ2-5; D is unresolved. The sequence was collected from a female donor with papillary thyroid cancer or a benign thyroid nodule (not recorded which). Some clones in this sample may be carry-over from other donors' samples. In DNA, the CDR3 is TGTGCCAGCTCACCATTCAGGAAAGACCAAGAGACCCAGTACTTC. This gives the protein CASSPFRKDQETQYF. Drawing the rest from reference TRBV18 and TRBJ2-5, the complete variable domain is NAGVMQNPRHLVRRRGQEARLRCSPMKGHSHVYWYRQLPEEGLKFMVYLQKENIIDESGMPKERFSAEFPKEGPSILRIQQVVRGDSAAYFCASSPFRKDQETQYFGPGTRLLVL.